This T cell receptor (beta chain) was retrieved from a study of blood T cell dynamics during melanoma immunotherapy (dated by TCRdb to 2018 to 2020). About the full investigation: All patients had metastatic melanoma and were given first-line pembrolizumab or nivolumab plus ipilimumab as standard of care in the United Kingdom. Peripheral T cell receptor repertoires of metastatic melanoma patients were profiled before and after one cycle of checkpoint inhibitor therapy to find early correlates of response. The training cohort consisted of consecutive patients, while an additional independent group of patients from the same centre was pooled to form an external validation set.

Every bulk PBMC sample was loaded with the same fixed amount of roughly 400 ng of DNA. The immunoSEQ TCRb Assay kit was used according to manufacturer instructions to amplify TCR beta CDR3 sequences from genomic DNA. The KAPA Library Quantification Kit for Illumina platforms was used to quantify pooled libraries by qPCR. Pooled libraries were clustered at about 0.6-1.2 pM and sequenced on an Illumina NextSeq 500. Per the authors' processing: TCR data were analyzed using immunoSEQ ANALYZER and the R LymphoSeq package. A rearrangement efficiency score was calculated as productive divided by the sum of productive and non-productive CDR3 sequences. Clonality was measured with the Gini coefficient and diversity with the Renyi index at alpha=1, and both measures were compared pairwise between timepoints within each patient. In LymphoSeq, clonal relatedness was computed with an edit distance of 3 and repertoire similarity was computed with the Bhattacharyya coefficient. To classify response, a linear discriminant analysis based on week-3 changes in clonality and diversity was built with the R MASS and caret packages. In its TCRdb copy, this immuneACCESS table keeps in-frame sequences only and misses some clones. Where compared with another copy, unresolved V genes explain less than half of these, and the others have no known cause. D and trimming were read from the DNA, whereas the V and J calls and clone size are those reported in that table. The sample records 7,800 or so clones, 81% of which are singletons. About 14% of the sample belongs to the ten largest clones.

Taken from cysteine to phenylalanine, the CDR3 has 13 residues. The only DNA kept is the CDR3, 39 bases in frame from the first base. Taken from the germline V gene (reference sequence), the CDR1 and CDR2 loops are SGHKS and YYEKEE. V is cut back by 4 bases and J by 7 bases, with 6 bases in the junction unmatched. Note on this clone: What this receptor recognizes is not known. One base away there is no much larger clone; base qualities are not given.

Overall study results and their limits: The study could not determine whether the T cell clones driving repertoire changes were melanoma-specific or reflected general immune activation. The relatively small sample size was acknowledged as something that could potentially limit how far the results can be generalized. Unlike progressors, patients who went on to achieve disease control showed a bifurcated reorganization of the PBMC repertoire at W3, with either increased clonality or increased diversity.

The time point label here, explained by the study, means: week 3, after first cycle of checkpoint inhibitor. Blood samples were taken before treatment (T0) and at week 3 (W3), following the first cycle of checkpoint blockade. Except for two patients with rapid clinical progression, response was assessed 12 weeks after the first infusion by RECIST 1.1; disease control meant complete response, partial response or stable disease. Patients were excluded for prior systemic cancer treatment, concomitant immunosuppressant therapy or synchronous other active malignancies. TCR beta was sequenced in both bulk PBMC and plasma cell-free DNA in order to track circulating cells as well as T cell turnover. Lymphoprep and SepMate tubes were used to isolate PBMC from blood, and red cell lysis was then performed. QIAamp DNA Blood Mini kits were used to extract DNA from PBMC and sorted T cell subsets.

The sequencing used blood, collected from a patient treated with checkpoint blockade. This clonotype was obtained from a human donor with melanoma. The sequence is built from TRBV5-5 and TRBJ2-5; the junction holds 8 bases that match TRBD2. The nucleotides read TGTGCCAGCAGCCAAGCGGGGGCCGGGACCCAGTACTTC. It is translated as CASSQAGAGTQYF. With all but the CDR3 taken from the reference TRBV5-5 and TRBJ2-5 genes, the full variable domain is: DAGVTQSPTHLIKTRGQQVTLRCSPISGHKSVSWYQQVLGQGPQFIFQYYEKEERGRGNFPDRFSARQFPNYSSELNVNALLLGDSALYLCASSQAGAGTQYFGPGTRLLVL.